The clone carrying this TCR beta chain was recorded only once. TCRdb used MiXCR to reprocess the PCR reads, holding one entry per CDR3 protein. Of approximately 12,000 distinct CDR3 sequences in the sample, around three fifths were seen once. This CDR3 has 15 residues. Germline CDR1 is MNHNS and CDR2 is SASEGT. This sample was included in a study of CD4 and CD8 cells across lung adenocarcinoma regions. Donors had localized lung adenocarcinoma, a non-small cell lung cancer. The chain joins TRBV6-1 to TRBJ2-1; 7 bases match TRBD2. The DNA end is a closer match to TRBJ2-3, so the J assignment may be wrong. This TCR came from a female donor with lung adenocarcinoma. The CD4 and CD8 labels of this study may be unreliable. Input material: CD8+ T cells from the margin of a lung tumor. The CDR3 is CASSALAPKSDTQYF. The CDR3 DNA is TGTGCCAGCAGTGCACTAGCGCCAAAATCAGATACGCAGTATTTT.